This is a list of T cell receptor beta chains from one sample in a study of blood T cell repertoires in COVID-19. Profiling relied on immunoSEQ multiplex PCR, and the TCRdb table lists in-frame clones only, not all of them. The table has over 110,000 clones, 65% to 80% seen once. Specimen: peripheral blood. The origin of the receptors is a woman in her sixties with acute or convalescent COVID-19. The CDR3 runs from the conserved cysteine through the conserved F or W. The order of the fields is V gene, CDR3 length, J gene, CDR3 protein.

v_call: TRBV7-2; cdr3_length: 15; j_call: TRBJ2-5; cdr3_aa: CASSLAQGVLETQYF
v_call: TRBV4-2; cdr3_length: 19; j_call: TRBJ2-2; cdr3_aa: CASSQDRNSGRGRTGELFF
v_call: TRBV28; cdr3_length: 14; j_call: TRBJ2-7; cdr3_aa: CASSTGTGRYEQYF
v_call: TRBV10-2; cdr3_length: 14; j_call: TRBJ1-4; cdr3_aa: CASSPGGGIEKLFF
v_call: TRBV4-2; cdr3_length: 24; j_call: TRBJ2-6; cdr3_aa: CASTRKGTRGTRVELSSGANVLTF
v_call: TRBV6-4; cdr3_length: 13; j_call: TRBJ2-2; cdr3_aa: CANFLVGAGELFF
v_call: TRBV14; cdr3_length: 15; j_call: TRBJ2-7; cdr3_aa: CASSREGLAGDEQYF
v_call: TRBV29-1; cdr3_length: 12; j_call: TRBJ2-7; cdr3_aa: CSGQGISYEQYF
v_call: TRBV12-5; cdr3_length: 12; j_call: TRBJ2-1; cdr3_aa: CASGLTANEQFF
v_call: TRBV30; cdr3_length: 13; j_call: TRBJ1-6; cdr3_aa: CAWTGTEPSPLHF
v_call: TRBV6-5; cdr3_length: 12; j_call: TRBJ1-5; cdr3_aa: CASGPSNQPQHF
v_call: TRBV19; cdr3_length: 15; j_call: TRBJ2-6; cdr3_aa: CASSITGSGANVLTF
v_call: TRBV21-1; cdr3_length: 16; j_call: TRBJ2-1; cdr3_aa: CASSNCGCLSYNEQFF
v_call: TRBV28; cdr3_length: 16; j_call: TRBJ1-4; cdr3_aa: CASSFSDRASNEKLFF
v_call: TRBV12-3/TRBV12-4; cdr3_length: 13; j_call: TRBJ1-2; cdr3_aa: CASSFGGYYGYTF
v_call: TRBV3-1/TRBV3-2; cdr3_length: 18; j_call: TRBJ2-7; cdr3_aa: CASSQFAGGETGVYEQYF
v_call: TRBV9; cdr3_length: 16; j_call: TRBJ1-1; cdr3_aa: CASGPYTGGAGTEAFF
v_call: TRBV12-3/TRBV12-4; cdr3_length: 11; j_call: TRBJ1-2; cdr3_aa: CASSLRGGYTF
v_call: TRBV27; cdr3_length: 15; j_call: TRBJ2-3; cdr3_aa: CASSLYSVNTDTQYF
v_call: TRBV9; cdr3_length: 13; j_call: TRBJ1-2; cdr3_aa: CASSARANYGYTF
v_call: TRBV2; cdr3_length: 15; j_call: TRBJ1-2; cdr3_aa: CASRGPRGDRVGYTF
v_call: TRBV2; cdr3_length: 14; j_call: TRBJ2-7; cdr3_aa: CASSEWGYSYEQYF